What follows describes a single TCR beta chain. Original methodology: Reference gene primer amplification in the assay estimated nucleated cell counts. The protocol was immunoSEQ multiplex PCR, while the TCRdb copy is restricted to in-frame clones and leaves out a portion. The V and J calls and clone size come from that table; D and trimming were worked out from the DNA. The table lists around 95,000 clones, approximately 90% of them singletons. The data were obtained in a study of blood T cell repertoires in COVID-19. The overall study: Both acute and convalescent COVID-19 samples were obtained from the United States, Italy and Spain. PBMCs, B-cell-depleted T cells, or T cells were the source of the cDNA or gDNA that made up the material.

Trimming cost V 3 bases and J 3 bases; bases outside gene matches: 6. The CDR3 loop spans 17 amino acids. CDR1 and CDR2 from the germline V gene are SGHRS and YFSETQ. The TCR comes from a man aged 50 to 60 with active COVID-19. The V and J genes are TRBV5-1 and TRBJ2-2, with TRBD2 identical over 12 bases. Sequencing was done on a sample of peripheral blood. DNA for the CDR3: TGCGCCAGCAGCTCACTGACTAGCGGGGGCCACACCGGGGAGCTGTTTTTT. Protein product: CASSSLTSGGHTGELFF.